Following are 31 T cell receptor beta chains from one sample sequenced in a study of blood T cell repertoires in COVID-19. Measured with immunoSEQ multiplex PCR; TCRdb has only the in-frame clones, and not every one. The sample records 250,000 to 300,000 clones, approximately 90% being singletons. Sequenced input: peripheral blood. The receptor source for this set is a woman between 55 and 75 years old with acute or convalescent COVID-19.

V and J are TRBV5-1 and TRBJ2-5; 9 bases are a match to TRBD1. CDR3 length: 16 amino acids. V shed 4 bases, J shed 1 base, and the junction held 8 bases outside the gene matches. The germline V gene encodes CDR1 SGHRS and CDR2 YFSETQ. CDR3 nucleotide sequence: TGCGCCAGCAGCACACTACAGGGGGCCCTCCAAGAGACCCAGTACTTC. Translation: CASSTLQGALQETQYF. Supplemented by reference TRBV5-1 and TRBJ2-5, the full variable domain reads KAGVTQTPRYLIKTRGQQVTLSCSPISGHRSVSWYQQTPGQGLQFLFEYFSETQRNKGNFPGRFSGRQFSNSRSEMNVSTLELGDSALYLCASSTLQGALQETQYFGPGTRLLVL.

This chain joins TRBV10-3 and TRBJ1-2; possibly TRBD1 for D (6 bases). Germline V gives CDR1 ENHRY, CDR2 SYGVKD. The CDR3 totals 18 residues. V lost 0 bases, J lost 3 bases, and 20 bases lay in between. CDR3 DNA sequence: TGTGCCATCAGTGAGTCGGGACTAAGGGGGTCTAAGGACTATGGCTACACCTTC. Its protein product is CAISESGLRGSKDYGYTF.

The chain employs TRBV9 and TRBJ2-7, with 7 bases that match TRBD2. With 4 bases clipped from V and 6 bases from J, the junction kept 4 bases outside the gene matches. Germline-derived CDR1 and CDR2 are SGDLS and YYNGEE. This CDR3 spans 12 amino acids. This CDR3 is CASSLSGAEQYF. The CDR3, as DNA: TGTGCCAGCAGCCTGAGCGGGGCCGAGCAGTACTTC.

The chain is built from TRBV3-1 (or the pseudogene TRBV3-2) and TRBJ2-1, with 7 bases lining up with TRBD2. Germline CDR1 LGHDT, CDR2 YNNKEL (reference sequence). Germline trimming cut 2 bases from V and 7 bases from J; bases unmatched to any gene: 8. This CDR3 contains 15 residues. CDR3 sequence: CASSQPGGGTNEQFF. The CDR3 DNA is TGTGCCAGCAGCCAACCGGGCGGGGGAACTAATGAGCAGTTCTTC.

This chain links TRBV3-1 (or the pseudogene TRBV3-2) with TRBJ2-1; 16 bases are a match to TRBD2. The V and J ends lost 4 bases and 7 bases, in that order; junction bases with no gene match: 10. The germline gives CDR1 LGHDT, CDR2 YNNKEL (reference sequence). CDR3 length equals 18 residues. CDR3 region: CASSPGTSGGAWMNEQFF. The CDR3 DNA follows: TGTGCCAGCAGCCCCGGGACTAGCGGGGGGGCCTGGATGAATGAGCAGTTCTTC.

The chain links TRBV28 to TRBJ1-4; 7 bases are a match to TRBD1. The germline V gene encodes CDR1 MDHEN and CDR2 SYDVKM. Trimming at V came to 6 bases and at J to 12 bases, leaving 10 bases not matched to a gene. This CDR3 has 13 residues. The CDR3 here is CASSDRVYGELFF. CDR3 nucleotide sequence: TGTGCCAGCAGCGACAGGGTGTACGGTGAACTGTTTTTT. The entire variable domain, with the rest obtained from reference TRBV28 and TRBJ1-4, is as follows: DVKVTQSSRYLVKRTGEKVFLECVQDMDHENMFWYRQDPGLGLRLIYFSYDVKMKEKGDIPEGYSVSREKKERFSLILESASTNQTSMYLCASSDRVYGELFFGSGTQLSVL.

The chain combines TRBV28 with TRBJ2-3; 14 positions match TRBD2. The CDR3 contains 19 residues. J gave up 2 bases and V 3 bases, and 10 bases lay outside the gene matches. Looked up from germline, CDR1 is MDHEN and CDR2 is SYDVKM. The CDR3, as DNA: TGTGCCAGCAGTTTGCCGGGACTAGCGGGAGTGGGACACACAGATACGCAGTATTTT. Translation: CASSLPGLAGVGHTDTQYF.

CDR3 sequence reads: CASSKGTSSYNEQFF. The CDR3 bases are TGTGCCAGCAGCAAAGGGACTAGCTCCTACAATGAGCAGTTCTTC. The V call is TRBV13, the J call TRBJ2-1; 8 nucleotides align to TRBD2. The germline V gene encodes CDR1 PRHDT and CDR2 FYEKMQ (reference sequence). V lost 5 bases, J lost 0 bases, and 3 bases stayed unmatched. CDR3 length: 15 amino acids.

The CDR3 spells CASRLAGADTQYF. For the CDR3, the DNA is TGTGCCAGCCGCCTGGCGGGAGCAGATACGCAGTATTTT. The rearrangement joins TRBV27 to TRBJ2-3, with TRBD2 identical over 7 bases. Germline V lookup: CDR1 MNHEY, CDR2 SMNVEV (reference sequence). CDR3 length: 13 residues. V lost 8 bases to trimming and J lost 4 bases; unmatched junction nucleotides: 6.

There are a few counts of this clone. This chain uses TRBV6-6 with TRBJ2-7; D may be TRBD2 (6 bases). Between the trimmed V and J ends, which lost 5 bases and 0 bases, there was a span of 8 bases. The CDR3 has 13 amino acids. Germline V gene data show CDR1 as MNHNY and CDR2 as SVGAGI (reference sequence). CDR3 nucleotides: TGTGCCAGCAGTCGGGGGAGCTCCTACGAGCAGTACTTC. Translation gives CASSRGSSYEQYF.

Only one count was recorded for this clone. V is TRBV30 and J is TRBJ2-1; D perhaps matches TRBD1 (6 bases). The germline CDR1 and CDR2 sequences are GTSNPN and SVGIG (reference sequence). This CDR3 spans 13 amino acids. V was clipped by 2 bases and J by 7 bases, with 12 bases between them. The CDR3 reads CAWSTGTNNEQFF. The CDR3 region has the DNA TGTGCCTGGAGTACCGGGACAAATAATGAGCAGTTCTTC.

This chain connects TRBV27 to TRBJ2-1; the match to TRBD2 covers 11 bases. The CDR3 sequence is 16 residues long. Germline V CDR1 and CDR2: MNHEY, SMNVEV (reference sequence). The V and J ends lost 4 bases and 5 bases, in that order; junction bases with no gene match: 7. CDR3 bases: TGTGCCAGCAGTTCTATAGCGGGAGGGCGTAACAATGAGCAGTTCTTC. Translating it yields CASSSIAGGRNNEQFF.

This chain uses TRBV9 with TRBJ2-1, with D hard to call. CDR3 length: 14 amino acids. Looked up from germline, CDR1 is SGDLS and CDR2 is YYNGEE. Trimming pared 4 bases from V and 6 bases from J, leaving 14 bases between. The CDR3: CASSSSVVGNEQFF. The CDR3 nucleotides read TGTGCCAGCAGCTCCTCGGTTGTCGGCAATGAGCAGTTCTTC.

The genes are TRBV10-2 and TRBJ1-5, with TRBD1 matching over 10 bases. The CDR3 extends over 16 amino acids. J gave up 2 bases and V 6 bases, and 7 bases lay outside the gene matches. Germline assignment: CDR1 WSHSY and CDR2 SAAADI. The DNA for the CDR3 is TGCGCCAGCAGGGGGGACAGGGGAGTGGGCAATCAGCCCCAGCATTTT. Amino acid sequence: CASRGDRGVGNQPQHF.

The sample holds a few counts of this clone. The rearrangement links TRBV4-2 to TRBJ1-1; possible D gene TRBD1, 6 bases. The V gene lost 0 bases and the J gene lost 1 base, with 12 bases spanning the gap. This CDR3 is built from 16 residues. In germline, CDR1 is LGHNA, CDR2 YNFKEQ. CDR3 residues: CASSQEYRTENTEAFF. The CDR3 DNA reads TGTGCCAGCAGCCAAGAATATCGGACAGAGAACACTGAAGCTTTCTTT.

The J gene is TRBJ2-2, the V gene TRBV28, with unresolved D. The germline gives CDR1 MDHEN, CDR2 SYDVKM. Between the trimmed V and J ends, which lost 3 bases and 6 bases, there was a span of 5 bases. The CDR3 consists of 12 residues. CDR3 sequence (DNA): TGTGCCAGCAGTTTGCTAGCCGGGGAGCTGTTTTTT. Amino acid sequence: CASSLLAGELFF. The variable domain in full, with the rest retrieved from reference TRBV28 and TRBJ2-2, is DVKVTQSSRYLVKRTGEKVFLECVQDMDHENMFWYRQDPGLGLRLIYFSYDVKMKEKGDIPEGYSVSREKKERFSLILESASTNQTSMYLCASSLLAGELFFGEGSRLTVL.

This clone was counted between two and nine times. The chain links TRBV7-2 to TRBJ2-3; 9 bases are shared with TRBD2. This CDR3 has 13 residues. Per the germline V gene, CDR1 is SGHTA and CDR2 is FQGNSA. With V trimmed by 11 bases and J by 4 bases, 7 bases remained unmatched. Here the CDR3 DNA reads TGTGCCCGTAGCGGGAGTCTCGCAGATACGCAGTATTTT. As protein: CARSGSLADTQYF.

The CDR3 sequence: CASSTSGLAGGNEQFF. CDR3 sequence (DNA): TGTGCCAGCAGCACCTCAGGACTAGCGGGGGGAAATGAGCAGTTCTTC. The rearrangement links TRBV7-9 to TRBJ2-1; 14 bases are a match to TRBD2. The V gene's germline CDR1 is SEHNR and CDR2 FQNEAQ (reference sequence). The length of the CDR3 is 16 residues. J lost 7 bases, V lost 5 bases, and 7 bases had no gene match.

The J gene is TRBJ2-1, the V gene TRBV15; the D gene is possibly TRBD2 (6 bases). CDR1 and CDR2 (germline): LNHNV, YYDKDF (reference sequence). The CDR3 loop spans 16 amino acids. Trimming shortened V by 0 bases and J by 4 bases, and 13 bases separated the two germline ends. CDR3 sequence: CATSRDRRALYNEQFF. In DNA, the CDR3 is TGTGCCACCAGCAGAGATCGGAGGGCCCTTTACAATGAGCAGTTCTTC.

This sequence joins TRBV5-8 and TRBJ1-5; TRBD1 agrees at 7 bases. The V gene end was trimmed by 0 bases and the J gene end by 2 bases; junction bases not matched to a gene: 2. Germline CDR1 reads SGHTS; CDR2 reads YDEGEE. This CDR3 comprises 15 residues. The DNA of the CDR3 is TGTGCCAGCAGCTTGGACAGGGGAGGCAATCAGCCCCAGCATTTT. As protein: CASSLDRGGNQPQHF. The complete variable domain, with remaining parts taken from reference TRBV5-8 and TRBJ1-5, reads EAGVTQSPTHLIKTRGQQATLRCSPISGHTSVYWYQQALGLGLQFLLWYDEGEERNRGNFPPRFSGRQFPNYSSELNVNALELEDSALYLCASSLDRGGNQPQHFGDGTRLSIL.

The chain links TRBV5-1 to TRBJ2-1, with D unclear. Trimming cost V 8 bases and J 5 bases, with 14 bases left between them. CDR3 length: 13 residues. Germline CDR1 and CDR2: SGHRS and YFSETQ. This chain's CDR3 is CASSYRPDNEQFF. The CDR3 nucleotides are TGCGCCAGTTCTTATCGTCCGGACAATGAGCAGTTCTTC. Using reference TRBV5-1 and TRBJ2-1 for the parts outside the CDR3, the full variable domain is KAGVTQTPRYLIKTRGQQVTLSCSPISGHRSVSWYQQTPGQGLQFLFEYFSETQRNKGNFPGRFSGRQFSNSRSEMNVSTLELGDSALYLCASSYRPDNEQFFGPGTRLTVL.

The genes are TRBV4-3 and TRBJ1-2; 8 bases are a match to TRBD1. The CDR3 totals 14 residues. V gave up 3 bases and J gave up 8 bases; unmatched junction bases: 8. Germline V gene sequence: CDR1 LGHNA, CDR2 YSLEER. CDR3 sequence reads: CASSHGQGREGYTF. CDR3 nucleotides: TGCGCCAGCAGCCACGGACAGGGTAGGGAGGGCTACACCTTC.

This chain uses TRBV3-1 (or the pseudogene TRBV3-2) with TRBJ2-1; D uncertain. The CDR3 has 15 residues. Germline CDR1 reads LGHDT; CDR2 reads YNNKEL (reference sequence). V lost 0 bases to trimming and J lost 0 bases, with 6 bases between them. This CDR3 is CASSQDSSSYNEQFF. The DNA for the CDR3 is TGTGCCAGCAGCCAAGACTCGAGCTCCTACAATGAGCAGTTCTTC.

Only a few counts were recorded for this clone. The genes are TRBV7-9 and TRBJ2-5; TRBD1 agrees at 9 bases. Trimming cost V 5 bases and J 3 bases; bases outside gene matches: 13. CDR1 is SEHNR, CDR2 FQNEAQ, per germline (reference sequence). The CDR3 contains 17 residues. CDR3 nucleotide sequence: TGTGCCAGCAGCCCGCTCGGGACAGGGTGGGCTGAAGAGACCCAGTACTTC. This gives the protein CASSPLGTGWAEETQYF.

The chain is built from TRBV27 and TRBJ2-7; D is perhaps TRBD1 (6 bases). CDR1 is MNHEY and CDR2 is SMNVEV in the germline V gene (reference sequence). The CDR3 runs to 13 residues. V was clipped by 10 bases and J by 3 bases, with 16 bases between them. CDR3 region: CATRKTGYYEQYF. CDR3 nucleotides: TGTGCCACCCGGAAGACAGGCTACTACGAGCAGTACTTC.

V usage is TRBV12-5 and J usage is TRBJ2-1; 9 bases fit TRBD1. The CDR3 runs to 17 residues. With 1 base clipped from V and 8 bases from J, the junction kept 12 bases outside the gene matches. From germline, CDR1 is LGHNT and CDR2 FRNRAP. The CDR3 coding sequence is TGTGCTAGTGGTTTGGGCGTCGGGACAGGGAGTGGGCATGAGCAGTTCTTC. Amino acids: CASGLGVGTGSGHEQFF.

This sequence joins TRBV11-2 and TRBJ2-4; 10 bases are shared with TRBD2. There are 15 residues in the CDR3. V gave up 6 bases and J gave up 6 bases; unmatched junction bases: 8. Germline CDR1 is SGHAT and CDR2 is FQNNGV. This chain's CDR3 is CASRHLAGAVNIQYF. The CDR3 DNA reads TGTGCCAGCAGACATCTAGCGGGGGCGGTAAACATTCAGTACTTC. The complete variable domain, with remaining parts taken from reference TRBV11-2 and TRBJ2-4, reads EAGVAQSPRYKIIEKRQSVAFWCNPISGHATLYWYQQILGQGPKLLIQFQNNGVVDDSQLPKDRFSAERLKGVDSTLKIQPAKLEDSAVYLCASRHLAGAVNIQYFGAGTRLSVL.

The gene calls are TRBV6-5 and TRBJ1-2, with 7 bases matching TRBD1. Germline CDR1 MNHEY, CDR2 SVGAGI. The length of the CDR3 is 15 residues. V gave up 5 bases and J gave up 2 bases; unmatched junction bases: 8. CDR3 loop: CASSTRLTGNYGYTF. CDR3 bases: TGTGCCAGCAGTACCCGCCTGACAGGGAACTATGGCTACACCTTC.

This chain connects TRBV15 to TRBJ1-6, with D perhaps matching TRBD1 (5 bases). Germline CDR1 and CDR2: LNHNV and YYDKDF (reference sequence). CDR3 length: 19 amino acids. V was trimmed by 0 bases and J by 6 bases, leaving 21 bases between them. This chain's CDR3 is CATSRDFSPWQGRNSPLHF. As DNA, the CDR3 is TGTGCCACCAGCAGAGATTTTTCGCCATGGCAGGGCCGTAATTCACCCCTCCACTTT.

The chain employs TRBV5-1 and TRBJ2-3; TRBD1 matches at 10 bases. This CDR3 has 15 amino acids. Germline CDR1 SGHRS, CDR2 YFSETQ. V lost 4 bases and J lost 5; bases outside the gene matches: 7. The CDR3 loop reads CASSIPRDRGDTQYF. The CDR3 nucleotides read TGCGCCAGCAGCATTCCCCGGGACAGGGGAGATACGCAGTATTTT.

The rearrangement links TRBV3-1 (or the pseudogene TRBV3-2) to TRBJ2-3; 7 positions match TRBD1. CDR1 LGHDT and CDR2 YNNKEL come from the germline V gene (reference sequence). The CDR3 is made up of 13 amino acids. V was clipped by 6 bases and J by 2 bases; unmatched bases: 2. CDR3 protein: CASSGTATDTQYF. In DNA, the CDR3 is TGTGCCAGCAGTGGGACAGCCACAGATACGCAGTATTTT.